The entry below gives a single T cell receptor beta chain sequence along with its context. The data originate from a study of blood T cells in healthy people across ages. There are 13 residues in the CDR3. Looked up from germline, CDR1 is SGHTA and CDR2 is FQGNSA. The germline V and J ends were trimmed by 4 bases and 6 bases, with 11 bases remaining between them. The second PCR ran about 7 to 12 cycles with a sample-barcoded 5' primer and J-beta primers. Sequencing yielded, for each sample, at least 3 million paired-end reads carrying CDR3. Each CDR3 protein gets one entry after TCRdb re-called the 5' RACE reads with MiXCR. Of about 830,000 distinct CDR3 sequences in the sample, roughly 60% were seen once.

The TCR was taken from a man aged 25-45 years in good health. This rearrangement joins TRBV7-2 to TRBJ2-3; D gene uncertain. Sequenced input: blood. This CDR3 reads CASSSFYSDTQYF. In DNA, the CDR3 is TGTGCCAGCAGCTCCTTCTATAGTGATACGCAGTATTTT. Looking up the rest from reference TRBV7-2 and TRBJ2-3 gives the full variable domain: GAGVSQSPSNKVTEKGKDVELRCDPISGHTALYWYRQSLGQGLEFLIYFQGNSAPDKSGLPSDRFSAERTGGSVSTLTIQRTQQEDSAVYLCASSSFYSDTQYFGPGTRLTVL.